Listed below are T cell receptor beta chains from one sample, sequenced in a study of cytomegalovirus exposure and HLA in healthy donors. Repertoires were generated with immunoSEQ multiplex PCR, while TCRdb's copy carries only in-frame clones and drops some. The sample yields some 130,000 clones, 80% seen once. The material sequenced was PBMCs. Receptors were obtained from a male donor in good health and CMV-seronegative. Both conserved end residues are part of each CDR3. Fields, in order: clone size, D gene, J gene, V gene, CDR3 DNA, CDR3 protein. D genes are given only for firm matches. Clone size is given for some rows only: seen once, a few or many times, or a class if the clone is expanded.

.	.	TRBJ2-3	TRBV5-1	TGCGCCAGCAGCTTGTTTCAGGGGCGCACAGATACGCAGTATTTT	CASSLFQGRTDTQYF
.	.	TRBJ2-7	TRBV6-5	TGTGCCAGCAGTAGGCAGGGCCACGAGCAGTACTTC	CASSRQGHEQYF
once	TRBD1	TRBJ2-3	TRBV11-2	TGTGCCAGCAGCTTGGCCCCCCACAGGGGAGATACGCAGTATTTT	CASSLAPHRGDTQYF
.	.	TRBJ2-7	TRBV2	TGTGCCAGCGGAGGCTACGAGCAGTACTTC	CASGGYEQYF
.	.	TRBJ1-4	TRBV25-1	TGTGCCAGCAGTCTTTGGGGGGTAGGCGGGGAAAAACTGTTTTTT	CASSLWGVGGEKLFF
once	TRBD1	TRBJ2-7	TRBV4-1	TGCGCCAGCAGCCTCACAGCCGGGACAGGGACGACCTACGAGCAGTACTTC	CASSLTAGTGTTYEQYF
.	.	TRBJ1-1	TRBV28	TGTGCCAGCATCCCTGGGGCGGTGAACACTGAAGCTTTCTTT	CASIPGAVNTEAFF
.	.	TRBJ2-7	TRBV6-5	TGTGCCAGCAGTTACACAGGGCCCTTTGGCGAGCAGTACTTC	CASSYTGPFGEQYF
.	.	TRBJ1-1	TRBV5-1	TGCGCCAGCAGCACGCAGTTATTGAACACTGAAGCTTTCTTT	CASSTQLLNTEAFF
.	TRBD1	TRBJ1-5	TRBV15	TGTGCCACCAGCCCCCGACAGGGCGGTCAGCCCCAGCATTTT	CATSPRQGGQPQHF
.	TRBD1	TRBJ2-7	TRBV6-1	TGTGCCAGCAGCCGGGGGACAGGAAGCTCCTACGAGCAGTACTTC	CASSRGTGSSYEQYF
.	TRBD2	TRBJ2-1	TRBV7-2	TGTGCCAGCAGCCCTCCGGGACTAGCGGGAGTTACTGAGCAGTTCTTC	CASSPPGLAGVTEQFF
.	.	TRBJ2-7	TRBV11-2	TGTGCCAACAGCTCTTCGGCGGGGTACGAGCAGTACTTC	CANSSSAGYEQYF
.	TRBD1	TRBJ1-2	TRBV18	TGTGCCAGCTCACCCACCCGGACAGGGTTGGACTATGGCTACACCTTC	CASSPTRTGLDYGYTF
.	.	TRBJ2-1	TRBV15	TGTGCCACCAGCAGGAGCTTCGGGACTCCAAATGAGCAGTTCTTC	CATSRSFGTPNEQFF
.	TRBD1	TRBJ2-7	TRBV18	TGTGCCAGCTCACCACAGGGACAGGGGGCCCACGAGCAGTACTTC	CASSPQGQGAHEQYF